This T cell receptor beta chain was profiled in a study of shared clonotypes between healthy human individuals. The CDR3 spans 15 residues. V gave up 4 bases and J gave up 0 bases; unmatched junction bases: 1. Germline assignment: CDR1 MGHRA and CDR2 YSYEKL. For this clone: This same CDR3 is encoded by further DNA sequences in the sample.

Data came from immunoSEQ multiplex PCR; TCRdb stores just in-frame clones and leaves some out. The sample includes some 1,900,000 clones, around 96% of them seen just once. CD8 cells regarded as naive lacked CD45RO, were positively chosen for CCR7, and omitted terminally differentiated effector memory CD45RA+ cells. Sequenced material: naive CD8+ T cells sorted from blood. This rearrangement joins TRBV4-1 to TRBJ2-7; 12 nucleotides match TRBD1. The receptor's source is a man aged 18 to 30 in good health. The CDR3 DNA sequence: TGCGCCAGCAGCCCGGGACAGGGGGCCTCCTACGAGCAGTACTTC. Protein sequence: CASSPGQGASYEQYF.